This T cell receptor (beta chain) was recovered during a study of tumor and adjacent non-tumor tissue in lung cancer. Whole-study findings and limits: Patients with more diverse tumor TCRs had worse survival.

No cell sorting was done before RNA was extracted from the tissue. This non-tumor lung sample came from over 3 cm beyond the tumor edge. The library came from three nested PCR rounds adapted from ARM-PCR protocols. TCRdb ran MiXCR on the multiplex PCR reads and lists one entry per CDR3 protein. This table holds 80,000 to 100,000 distinct CDR3 sequences, approximately 80% found once. This CDR3 spans 10 amino acids. Germline V lookup: CDR1 SQVTM, CDR2 ANQGSEA. With respect to this clonotype: The antigen remains unidentified. One end of the junction is discordant with germline, which a read error may explain.

Sequencing was performed on distant non-tumor lung tissue. The chain has TRBV29-1 and TRBJ2-1; D is ambiguous. The source of this sequence is a man between 60 and 70 years old with small cell lung cancer. The CDR3, as DNA: TGCAGCGTTGCAGACTCGCAACAGCTCTTC. Translating it yields CSVADSQQLF.